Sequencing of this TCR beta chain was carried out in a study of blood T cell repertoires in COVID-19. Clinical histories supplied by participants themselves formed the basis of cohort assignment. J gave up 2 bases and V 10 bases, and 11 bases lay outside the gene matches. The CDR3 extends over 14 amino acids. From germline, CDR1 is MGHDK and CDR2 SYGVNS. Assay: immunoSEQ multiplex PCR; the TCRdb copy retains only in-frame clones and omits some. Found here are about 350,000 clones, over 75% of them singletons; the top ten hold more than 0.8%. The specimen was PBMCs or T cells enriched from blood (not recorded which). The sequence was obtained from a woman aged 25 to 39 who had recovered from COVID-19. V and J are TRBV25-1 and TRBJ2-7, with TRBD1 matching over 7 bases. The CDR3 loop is CATWAPGQTYEQYF. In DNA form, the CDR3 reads TGTGCCACCTGGGCACCGGGACAGACCTACGAGCAGTACTTC.